The sequence of this T cell receptor (beta chain) was determined in a study of OX40 agonist ivuxolimab in advanced cancers. Looking at the study overall: Intravenous ivuxolimab at 0.01 to 10 mg/kg was given to patients every 2 weeks. Three patients, one with hepatocellular carcinoma and two with cutaneous melanoma, responded partially. Study-level findings and limits: Clonal expansion from baseline to week 6 occurred in both CD4+ and CD8+ T cells. CD8+ T cells (on average) carried more expanded clones than CD4+ T cells.

This clone was recorded a few times. Its cognate antigen is unknown. V dropped 3 bases and J dropped 3 bases, with 10 bases sitting between them. In germline, CDR1 is LNHDA, CDR2 SQIVND (reference sequence). This CDR3 region has 14 residues. Libraries were prepared by immunoSEQ multiplex PCR; TCRdb keeps only in-frame clonotypes and omits some of them. Among about 69,000 clones, roughly 92% were seen once, and the ten largest hold roughly 0.27%. The chain is built from TRBV19 and TRBJ2-3; D gene unclear. This receptor was taken from an adult with an advanced solid tumor such as melanoma, head and neck, liver or kidney cancer. The starting material was CD4+ or CD8+ T cells sorted from blood, obtained in a trial of the OX40 agonist ivuxolimab. As DNA, the CDR3 is TGTGCCAGTAGTATCTTATTACCAACAGATACGCAGTATTTT. Translated: CASSILLPTDTQYF.